Sequencing of this TCR beta chain was carried out in a study of shared T cell receptors in the human thymus. V gave up 4 bases and J gave up 1 base; unmatched junction bases: 9. Per germline, CDR1 SGHNT and CDR2 YYREEE (reference sequence). This CDR3 comprises 16 residues. The data were produced by immunoSEQ multiplex PCR, yet TCRdb's version contains in-frame clones alone and is incomplete. This table holds 550,000 to 800,000 clones, 70% to 90% found once. This sample was shared with a second study, whose subject was human thymus T cells. That work states: Each of the donors was a healthy Finnish infant who was undergoing open corrective cardiac surgery for congenital heart defects. During corrective heart surgery, resections were taken, and the thymus tissue came from them. Use of V and J genes seemed skewed within the thymic and blood repertoires.

The receptor was derived from a girl less than two years old with a congenital heart defect. This chain uses TRBV5-4 with TRBJ2-5; 8 positions agree with TRBD2. The sample consisted of thymocytes. The CDR3 bases are TGTGCCAGCAGCCGGGGGGGATACAGGTCCCAAGAGACCCAGTACTTC. Its translation is CASSRGGYRSQETQYF.